These T cell receptor beta chains were read from a single sample in a study of HIV-infected children after antiretroviral therapy interruption. TCRdb called the 3' RACE reads again in MiXCR, with one record for every CDR3 protein. Seen here are about 89,000 distinct CDR3 sequences, around 6.9% observed once, and the top ten hold roughly 1.1%. The specimen was CD45RA+ CD4+ T cells from PBMCs, pooled from several time points, collected from a donor given antiretroviral therapy, either interrupted or continuous. Receptors were obtained from a pool of human donors with HIV. CDR3s include the opening cysteine and the closing phenylalanine or tryptophan. D genes are given only for firm matches. A clone size is listed for some rows: how often the clone was seen (once, few, many), or a class if it is expanded.

19	TRBV7-2	TRBJ2-6	TRBD1	many	CASSIRPGQMIPGANVLTF	TGTGCCAGCAGCATTAGACCGGGACAGATGATCCCAGGGGCCAACGTCCTGACTTTC
14	TRBV19	TRBJ1-6	TRBD1	many	CATTSGQGDSPLHF	TGTGCCACCACATCGGGACAGGGAGATTCACCCCTCCACTTT
13	TRBV10-3	TRBJ2-7	.	many	CAIRPPDRYEQYF	TGTGCCATCAGACCCCCGGACCGATACGAGCAGTACTTC
13	TRBV11-1	TRBJ2-7	.	many	CASSPRRPGQQYF	TGTGCCAGCAGCCCCCGGAGACCGGGACAACAGTACTTC
17	TRBV9	TRBJ2-3	.	.	CASSVATRGARGDTQYF	TGTGCCAGCAGCGTAGCTACACGGGGGGCCCGCGGGGATACGCAGTATTTT
15	TRBV7-2	TRBJ2-5	.	many	CASSPPGYTEETQYF	TGTGCCAGCAGCCCACCCGGTTATACCGAAGAGACCCAGTACTTC
14	TRBV24-1	TRBJ2-5	.	many	CATRDRTTGETQYF	TGTGCCACCAGGGACAGAACGACGGGGGAGACCCAGTACTTC
19	TRBV14	TRBJ2-2	TRBD2	few	CASSPGAGGAESYTGELFF	TGTGCCAGCAGCCCGGGAGCGGGGGGGGCCGAGTCGTACACCGGGGAGCTGTTTTTT
14	TRBV20-1	TRBJ1-1	.	.	CSVHDTLPNTEAFF	TGCAGTGTTCACGACACGCTCCCGAACACTGAAGCTTTCTTT
13	TRBV5-1	TRBJ2-7	.	many	CASSPSGGYEQYF	TGCGCCAGCAGCCCAAGTGGTGGGTACGAGCAGTACTTC
15	TRBV5-1	TRBJ2-6	.	many	CASQEGGSGANVLTF	TGCGCCAGCCAAGAAGGGGGCTCTGGGGCCAACGTCCTGACTTTC
13	TRBV7-8	TRBJ2-3	TRBD2	many	CASTGGNTDTQYF	TGTGCCAGCACCGGGGGGAACACAGATACGCAGTATTTT
12	TRBV30	TRBJ2-5	.	.	CAWKSSQETQYF	TGTGCCTGGAAAAGTTCGCAAGAGACCCAGTACTTC
12	TRBV20-1	TRBJ1-6	.	many	CSARGRNSPLHF	TGCAGTGCTAGAGGGAGAAATTCACCCCTCCACTTT
17	TRBV5-1	TRBJ2-1	TRBD2	.	CASSFGGLAGRLNEQFF	TGCGCCAGCAGCTTTGGAGGACTAGCGGGCAGACTCAATGAGCAGTTCTTC
13	TRBV5-1	TRBJ1-1	.	many	CASSLEEASEAFF	TGCGCCAGCAGCTTGGAGGAGGCTTCTGAAGCTTTCTTT
11	TRBV12-3/TRBV12-4	TRBJ2-1	.	many	CASSFLDEQFF	TGTGCCAGCAGTTTTCTGGATGAGCAGTTCTTC
13	TRBV12-3/TRBV12-4	TRBJ1-5	.	many	CASRADGNQPQHF	TGTGCCAGCAGGGCGGATGGCAATCAGCCCCAGCATTTT
16	TRBV14	TRBJ2-3	.	many	CASSQGSRAFTDTQYF	TGTGCCAGCAGCCAAGGTTCTCGGGCGTTCACAGATACGCAGTATTTT
16	TRBV20-1	TRBJ2-2	TRBD2	.	CSANIAGGRNTGELFF	TGCAGTGCTAACATAGCGGGGGGCCGGAACACCGGGGAGCTGTTTTTT
14	TRBV6-6	TRBJ1-1	TRBD1	many	CASRVGGPNTEAFF	TGTGCCAGCAGAGTAGGGGGCCCGAACACTGAAGCTTTCTTT
14	TRBV5-1	TRBJ2-7	.	many	CASSPTDRRYEQYF	TGCGCCAGCAGCCCAACCGACCGCCGCTACGAGCAGTACTTC
16	TRBV3-1	TRBJ2-2	.	many	CASSQEIAEYTGELFF	TGTGCCAGCAGCCAAGAGATAGCGGAGTACACCGGGGAGCTGTTTTTT
16	TRBV11-2	TRBJ2-1	TRBD1	many	CASSLVGQATYNEQFF	TGTGCCAGCAGCTTAGTTGGACAGGCAACCTACAATGAGCAGTTCTTC
12	TRBV29-1	TRBJ1-2	TRBD1	.	CSVWDRSYGYTF	TGCAGCGTTTGGGACAGATCCTATGGCTACACCTTC
15	TRBV23-1	TRBJ2-5	.	many	CASNRNSKRQETQYF	TGCGCCAGCAACCGAAACTCAAAGCGCCAAGAGACCCAGTACTTC
18	TRBV7-3	TRBJ1-2	.	many	CASSLTGGGMGPGYGYTF	TGTGCCAGCAGCTTAACAGGCGGGGGCATGGGGCCTGGCTATGGCTACACCTTC
13	TRBV5-1	TRBJ1-1	.	many	CASSRDGGTEAFF	TGCGCCAGCAGCCGCGACGGGGGCACTGAAGCTTTCTTT
16	TRBV24-1	TRBJ2-3	TRBD1	many	CATSDPDRGGQDTQYF	TGTGCCACCAGTGATCCTGACAGGGGAGGACAAGATACGCAGTATTTT
14	TRBV10-3	TRBJ2-7	TRBD2	few	CAISAGGGTYEQYF	TGTGCCATCAGTGCGGGGGGGGGAACCTACGAGCAGTACTTC
16	TRBV18	TRBJ1-2	.	many	CASSLLSAGISYGYTF	TGTGCCAGCTCGCTCCTAAGCGCAGGGATTTCCTATGGCTACACCTTC
14	TRBV20-1	TRBJ2-3	TRBD2	few	CSATSGGGTDTQYF	TGCAGTGCTACAAGCGGGGGGGGGACAGATACGCAGTATTTT
12	TRBV4-1	TRBJ1-5	.	.	CASSQVQGPQHF	TGCGCCAGCAGCCAAGTTCAGGGGCCCCAGCATTTT
17	TRBV12-3/TRBV12-4	TRBJ2-5	TRBD2	.	CASSEGRLAGIQETQYF	TGTGCCAGCAGTGAAGGTCGGCTAGCGGGGATACAAGAGACCCAGTACTTC
13	TRBV7-9	TRBJ2-7	.	many	CASSPSFLYEQYF	TGTGCCAGCAGCCCCAGTTTCCTCTACGAGCAGTACTTC
15	TRBV7-8	TRBJ2-1	TRBD1	many	CASSPRDRGLNEQFF	TGTGCCAGCAGCCCCAGGGACAGGGGGCTTAATGAGCAGTTCTTC
14	TRBV6-5	TRBJ2-5	.	.	CASSLNRAVETQYF	TGTGCCAGCAGTTTGAACAGGGCGGTCGAGACCCAGTACTTC
13	TRBV20-1	TRBJ2-1	.	many	CSARKTPNNEQFF	TGCAGTGCTAGGAAAACCCCTAACAATGAGCAGTTCTTC
15	TRBV29-1	TRBJ2-2	TRBD1	few	CSAQSGTVNTGELFF	TGCAGCGCCCAATCCGGGACAGTAAACACCGGGGAGCTGTTTTTT
15	TRBV19	TRBJ2-3	.	many	CASSTGANLGDTQYF	TGTGCCAGTAGTACTGGAGCCAACTTGGGGGATACGCAGTATTTT
13	TRBV20-1	TRBJ2-1	TRBD1	many	CSATQGAGYEQFF	TGCAGTGCTACCCAGGGGGCGGGCTATGAGCAGTTCTTC
17	TRBV6-2/TRBV6-3	TRBJ2-1	TRBD2	few	CASSYNPSGVRYNEQFF	TGTGCCAGCAGTTATAACCCTAGCGGGGTCCGCTACAATGAGCAGTTCTTC
15	TRBV7-2	TRBJ1-2	.	.	CASSLVGVGNYGYTF	TGTGCCAGCAGCTTAGTCGGCGTGGGTAACTATGGCTACACCTTC
12	TRBV7-9	TRBJ1-2	TRBD1	few	CASSSTGTENTF	TGTGCCAGCAGCTCTACCGGGACAGAAAACACCTTC
15	TRBV9	TRBJ2-2	.	few	CASSDREKSTGELFF	TGTGCCAGCAGCGACAGGGAGAAGAGCACCGGGGAGCTGTTTTTT
15	TRBV5-1	TRBJ2-7	.	.	CASSLGMEGAYEQYF	TGCGCCAGCAGCTTGGGGATGGAGGGGGCCTACGAGCAGTACTTC
16	TRBV7-9	TRBJ2-2	.	few	CASRAGTGSDTGELFF	TGTGCCAGCAGGGCCGGGACTGGTTCCGACACCGGGGAGCTGTTTTTT
14	TRBV12-3/TRBV12-4	TRBJ2-7	.	many	CASSSHGSLGEQYF	TGTGCCAGCAGTTCCCATGGGAGTCTGGGGGAGCAGTACTTC